These 6 T cell receptor beta chains originate from one sample sequenced in a study of beta chain features in type 1 diabetes. General observations from the study: All four CD4+ subsets of Type 1 diabetes patients contained TCRB CDR3s that were moderately but significantly shorter.

Their cognate antigens are unknown. The isolated RNA, all of it, was reverse transcribed, so expressed TCRB transcripts were what got sequenced. The protocol was immunoSEQ multiplex PCR, while the TCRdb copy is restricted to in-frame clones and leaves out a portion. The sample gives more than 250,000 clones, roughly 20% of which show up once; approximately 0.029% is in the top ten. Sequenced: naive CD4+ T cells from blood. All receptors derive from a woman in her 40s with type 1 diabetes.

This clone was counted between two and nine times. DNA of the CDR3: TGCGCCAGCAGCCAACCGGACAGGGTGGCTCAGCCCCAGCATTTT. As protein: CASSQPDRVAQPQHF. The V and J genes are TRBV4-1 and TRBJ1-5, with 8 bases matching TRBD1. The CDR3 covers 15 residues. The ends lost 2 bases at V and 6 bases at J; junction bases unmatched: 6. Germline V gene data show CDR1 as MGHRA and CDR2 as YSYEKL.

This clone was observed a few times. V is TRBV7-3 and J is TRBJ2-1, with 12 bases that match TRBD2. The CDR3 has 15 amino acids. Germline V gene lookup returns CDR1 SGHTA and CDR2 FQGTGA. The ends lost 4 bases at V and 4 bases at J; junction bases unmatched: 2. The CDR3: CASSWGLAGYNEQFF. CDR3 DNA sequence: TGTGCCAGCAGCTGGGGACTAGCGGGTTACAATGAGCAGTTCTTC.

This clone was recorded a few times. This CDR3 is CASSSRPRDTQYF. The CDR3 nucleotides read TGTGCCAGCAGCTCCCGACCTAGAGATACGCAGTATTTT. The V gene is TRBV7-3, the J gene TRBJ2-3; D unresolved. The V and J ends lost 4 bases and 5 bases respectively, with 10 bases between them. The germline gives CDR1 SGHTA, CDR2 FQGTGA. The CDR3 is 13 amino acids.

The chain links TRBV4-1 to TRBJ2-7, with D perhaps matching TRBD1 (7 bases). The CDR3 covers 16 residues. Looked up from germline, CDR1 is MGHRA and CDR2 is YSYEKL. V lost 0 bases and J lost 1, with 13 bases in between. The CDR3 DNA reads TGCGCCAGCAGCCAAGATCCAGGGGGGTCATCCTACGAGCAGTACTTC. Its translation is CASSQDPGGSSYEQYF.

The chain combines TRBV18 with TRBJ2-5; 7 bases line up with TRBD1. V was pared by 4 bases and J by 7 bases, with 12 bases of the junction left unmatched. CDR3 length equals 15 residues. CDR1 is KGHSH and CDR2 is LQKENI in the germline V gene. This chain's CDR3 is CASSLDRVGAGTQYF. The DNA for the CDR3 is TGTGCCAGCTCACTTGACAGGGTTGGAGCCGGGACCCAGTACTTC.

The chain has TRBV9 and TRBJ1-1; D gene ambiguous. The CDR3 runs 13 residues. Trimming stripped 0 bases from V and 5 bases from J, with 8 bases between. The germline gives CDR1 SGDLS, CDR2 YYNGEE. Here the CDR3 DNA reads TGTGCCAGCAGCGTAGTGGCCGGGACTGAAGCTTTCTTT. Protein sequence: CASSVVAGTEAFF.